Reported below is one TCR beta chain. The data stem from a study of blood T cell repertoires in COVID-19. Overall study: The United States, Italy and Spain were the sources of the acute and convalescent COVID-19 samples. PBMCs, B-cell-depleted T cells, or T cells were the source of the cDNA or gDNA that made up the material.

The data were produced by immunoSEQ multiplex PCR, yet TCRdb's version contains in-frame clones alone and is incomplete. The table lists a few hundred thousand clones, 75% to 90% of them singletons, with around 5% in the top ten. The CDR3 contains 15 residues. Trimming left V 3 bases short and J 4 bases short, with 15 bases between. Germline assignment: CDR1 LGHDT and CDR2 YNNKEL (reference sequence). The sequenced sample was peripheral blood. This sequence joins TRBV3-1 (or the pseudogene TRBV3-2) and TRBJ1-2, with D possibly matching TRBD1 (5 bases). The source is a human donor in a cohort sampled during active COVID-19. CDR3 amino acids: CASSQGDGRSYGYTF. As DNA, the CDR3 is TGTGCCAGCAGCCAGGGGGACGGGAGGTCCTATGGCTACACCTTC.